This TCR beta chain was retrieved from a study of T-cell memory formation after mild COVID-19. Findings and caveats of the study: Whether second-wave clones peaking at day 37 were SARS-CoV-2 specific went unconfirmed.

V lost 6 bases and J lost 3, with 14 bases in between. The CDR3 contains 14 residues. TCRdb itself ran the 5' RACE reads through MiXCR, one entry per CDR3 protein. The top ten hold roughly an eighth of the sample, which has under 700,000 distinct CDR3 sequences, over 20% seen once. About this clonotype: The antigen is not known.

V gene TRBV12-3 or TRBV12-4 combines with J gene TRBJ2-5, with no clear D. This TCR came from an adult woman who had mild COVID-19 (a few samples of this study predate the infection). Cell type and time point are not known. The specimen was PBMCs or a T cell subset sorted from them (not recorded which). In DNA form, the CDR3 reads TGTGCCAGCAGCCCCCATGGCTGGGAAGAGACCCAGTACTTC. It is translated as CASSPHGWEETQYF.